This T cell receptor beta chain was sequenced in a study of graft-versus-host responses after intestinal transplantation (dated by TCRdb to about 2021). General notes on the study: Multivisceral, liver-intestinal, or isolated intestinal transplants were received by the recipients. Anti-thymocyte globulin induction was given to all recipients, followed by maintenance tacrolimus and steroids for two to four years. After intestinal transplantation, graft-versus-host and host-versus-graft alloreactive T cell clones were followed in the graft, circulation and bone marrow using bulk TCR-beta CDR3 sequencing. To identify alloreactive clones, pre-transplant mixed lymphocyte reaction products were sequenced and then compared with unstimulated pre-transplant donor and recipient T cells. The cohort enrolled approximately 24 intestinal transplant recipients, one of whom was a retransplant, and 3 patients without pretransplant specimens were excluded. Donor T cell macrochimerism was defined as a peak of at least 4% donor T cells among recipient peripheral blood mononuclear cells. Instead of going to the commercial service, samples from a few later patients were sequenced in-house on an Illumina MiSeq and processed with MiXCR.

This specimen's time point label, per the study, means: cells obtained before transplantation from donor or recipient. CD3+CD4+ and CD3+CD8+ populations were FACS-sorted from unstimulated pre-transplant donor and recipient cells taken from spleen or lymph nodes. Points on this clone: Its antigen is still unknown. Per-base quality was not reported, and no clone a single base away is much larger than it.

The germline V gene provides CDR1 MGHRA and CDR2 YSYEKL. The CDR3 holds 13 amino acids from the cysteine to the phenylalanine. This entry keeps only the CDR3 DNA: 39 bases, framed from base 1. Cut back by 3 bases and 3 bases, the V and J ends lie 6 bases apart. The paper's findings and limits, for the study overall: Early after transplant, declines in HvG clones were associated with peak levels of circulating GvH clones. GvH clones turned up in recipient bone marrow, with some appearing earlier in ileal mucosa or blood, a pattern consistent with an intestinal mucosal origin. In patients with donor T cell macrochimerism, the allografts had high GvH to HvG T cell clonal ratios. The relatively low number and heterogeneity of intestinal transplant patients limited the conclusions.

Preparation of the library involved the immunoSEQ multiplex PCR assay. For most patients, genomic DNA was isolated using the Qiagen DNeasy Blood and Tissue Kit and was shipped frozen to Adaptive Biotechnologies for TCR sequencing. Adaptive Biotechnologies carried out high-throughput TCR-beta CDR3 sequencing of genomic DNA for most patients. In the source study's methods: TCR sequencing data were retrieved from Adaptive's ImmunoSEQ software for 18 patients, whereas three other patients were processed with MiXCR and VDJtools. To correct CD4 versus CD8 sorting errors, sequences present in both subsets at a frequency ratio below 5:1 were removed. Because the origin of CDR3 nucleotide sequences shared between donor and recipient could not be assigned, those sequences were removed. At least 2-fold expansion over unstimulated cells and a minimum CFSE-low frequency of 0.002% (template counts) or 0.001% (read counts) were required for clones to be classified as alloreactive. A clone was considered mappable if detected in the sequenced pre-transplant spleen, lymph node, or MLR CFSE-low populations of the donor or recipient. The cumulative frequency of alloreactive clones was calculated as a percentage of all sequences, weighted by copy number. TCRdb obtained this table from immuneACCESS and retained in-frame rearrangements with V and J assigned. These tables miss some clones; where compared with another copy, unresolved V genes account for less than half of the shortfall, and the remainder is unexplained. V, J and clone size are taken as reported in that table, and D and trimming were inferred from the DNA itself. The sample table lists around 100,000 clones, roughly 93% of them with a count of one. The top ten clones comprise 1% to 1.5% of the sample.

The receptor comes from a human donor who received an intestinal transplant. Rearrangement joined TRBV4-1 to TRBJ1-5, with the D gene call left open. The starting material was unstimulated CD8+ T cells sorted from spleen or lymph node cells, obtained before intestinal transplant. The CDR3 protein sequence reads: CASSQQLNQPQHF. The nucleotides read TGCGCCAGCAGCCAGCAACTCAATCAGCCCCAGCATTTT.